The T cell receptor (beta chain) described here comes from a study of blood T cell repertoires in COVID-19. Recruitment covered about two dozen US areas and drew participants whose ages spanned about 18 to 90 years. The assay was immunoSEQ multiplex PCR, and TCRdb's table has in-frame clones only and misses some. The sample has about 270,000 clones; roughly 91% are singletons. Germline trimming cut 4 bases from V and 3 bases from J; bases unmatched to any gene: 4. This CDR3 is 16 amino acids long. Germline-derived CDR1 and CDR2 are SGHNT and YYREEE (reference sequence). The sample taken for sequencing was PBMCs or T cells enriched from blood (not recorded which). V and J are TRBV5-4 and TRBJ2-5; the match to TRBD2 covers 15 bases. The sequence came from a woman in her fifties or sixties who had recovered from COVID-19. CDR3 nucleotides: TGTGCCAGCAGCCCCGGACTAGCGGGGGGGGAAGAGACCCAGTACTTC. Translation: CASSPGLAGGEETQYF.